The entry below describes one T cell receptor (beta chain). Its cognate antigen is unknown. Libraries were prepared by immunoSEQ multiplex PCR; TCRdb keeps only in-frame clonotypes and omits some of them. This sample has approximately 54,000 clones, with around 80% found just once. Within the ViraFEST assay, antigen-specific CD4+ T cells underwent expansion with viral peptide pools prior to sequencing. Culture proceeded for 9 to 11 days, and CD4+ T cells were then isolated. Every well got two million PBMC, which were grown with 8.5 to 10 IU/ml IL-2 and about 9.7 ug/ml peptides. This sample is part of a study of vaccination effects on CD4 cells after COVID-19. In the study overall: Everyone in the study got two shots of either the BNT162b2 or mRNA-1273 vaccine.

This receptor was obtained from a human donor who received a COVID-19 vaccine. Sequencing used CD4+ T cells from PBMCs cultured with HCoV-229E spike peptides, obtained before COVID-19 vaccination.

CDR3 sequence reads: CASSENPGPQPQHF. CDR3 coding DNA: TGTGCCAGCAGTGAAAACCCAGGACCCCAGCCCCAGCATTTT. The chain recombines TRBV2 with TRBJ1-5; D not resolved. The germline V and J ends were trimmed by 2 bases and 7 bases, with 12 bases remaining between them. This CDR3 is 14 amino acids long. The germline gives CDR1 SNHLY, CDR2 FYNNEI.